A single sample is the source of the 2 T cell receptor beta chains below, sequenced in a study of blood T cell repertoires in COVID-19. Repertoires were generated with immunoSEQ multiplex PCR, while TCRdb's copy carries only in-frame clones and drops some. Among about 81,000 clones, roughly 86% were seen once, and the ten largest hold around 6.9%. The sample taken for sequencing was peripheral blood. These receptors were collected from a human donor in a cohort sampled during active COVID-19.

This clone was seen once. This chain joins TRBV6-5 and TRBJ1-5; D not resolved. Trimming shortened V by 7 bases and J by 0 bases, and 13 bases separated the two germline ends. CDR3 size: 15 residues. The V gene's germline CDR1 is MNHEY and CDR2 SVGAGI. As DNA, the CDR3 is TGTGCCAGCAAGAAAGCCCAAAGTAGCAATCAGCCCCAGCATTTT. Translating it yields CASKKAQSSNQPQHF.

This chain uses TRBV6-6 with TRBJ2-7; maybe TRBD2 (6 bases). Germline CDR1 is MNHNY and CDR2 is SVGAGI (reference sequence). V gave up 9 bases and J gave up 7 bases, with 13 bases separating them. This CDR3 is 11 amino acids long. CDR3 coding DNA: TGTGCCAGTTCAAGGCTAGCGGAGCAGTACTTC. Its translation: CASSRLAEQYF.